The 27 T cell receptor beta chains in this list originate from one sample, sequenced in a study of blood T cell repertoires in COVID-19. This table comes from immunoSEQ multiplex PCR, and its TCRdb copy is limited to in-frame clones, with some not included. The sample contains roughly 200,000 clones, 65% to 90% of which appear only once. Sequencing input: peripheral blood. The receptors here all came from a man older than 75 with acute or convalescent COVID-19.

This chain connects TRBV7-9 to TRBJ2-7, with 8 bases lining up with TRBD1. The CDR3 extends over 14 amino acids. V gave up 5 bases and J gave up 2 bases; unmatched junction bases: 5. Looked up from germline, CDR1 is SEHNR and CDR2 is FQNEAQ (reference sequence). In DNA form, the CDR3 reads TGTGCCAGCAGCCCCGGACAGGGCACCTACGAGCAGTACTTC. Translated, it gives CASSPGQGTYEQYF.

The chain recombines TRBV4-1 with TRBJ1-1; 7 nucleotides align to TRBD1. V lost 0 bases and J lost 4; bases outside the gene matches: 8. The CDR3 loop spans 16 amino acids. Germline CDR1 reads MGHRA; CDR2 reads YSYEKL. DNA of the CDR3: TGCGCCAGCAGCCAAGATCAGGGACAGCCCCTCACTGAAGCTTTCTTT. It yields the protein CASSQDQGQPLTEAFF.

The J gene is TRBJ2-1, the V gene TRBV19; 7 positions agree with TRBD2. The CDR3 sequence is 17 residues long. Losses at the gene ends were 4 bases for V and 0 bases for J; bases not matched to a gene: 9. CDR1 is LNHDA and CDR2 is SQIVND in the germline V gene (reference sequence). CDR3 coding DNA: TGTGCCAGTAGTACCCCCCAGATAGCGGGCTCCTACAATGAGCAGTTCTTC. Translating gives CASSTPQIAGSYNEQFF.

This chain uses TRBV11-3 with TRBJ2-7, with a possible D match to TRBD2 (6 bases). Germline V lookup: CDR1 SGHNT, CDR2 YENEEA. CDR3 length equals 13 residues. V was shortened by 4 bases and J by 1 base, with 8 bases between the two germline ends. The CDR3 sequence is CASSSGLSYEQYV. CDR3 bases: TGTGCCAGCAGCTCGGGACTTTCCTACGAGCAGTACGTC.

A single count supports this clone. The chain is built from TRBV19 and TRBJ2-3; weak D call: TRBD1 (6 bases). V was pared by 10 bases and J by 1 base, with 18 bases between. This CDR3 is 15 amino acids long. CDR1 and CDR2 (germline): LNHDA, SQIVND (reference sequence). This CDR3 is CATFERGIGTDTQYF. In DNA, the CDR3 is TGTGCCACCTTCGAGAGGGGGATCGGCACAGATACGCAGTATTTT.

V is TRBV6-5 and J is TRBJ1-6; tentative D call: TRBD1 (6 bases). V dropped 5 bases and J dropped 9 bases, with 17 bases sitting between them. Germline CDR1 MNHEY, CDR2 SVGAGI. This CDR3 has 15 amino acids. CDR3 amino acids: CASSPQIRGASPLHF. The CDR3 nucleotides read TGTGCCAGCAGTCCACAGATTCGGGGGGCTTCACCCCTCCACTTT.

V gene TRBV7-9 combines with J gene TRBJ1-4, with D maybe TRBD1 (5 bases). This CDR3 region has 16 residues. The V end was cut by 5 bases, the J end by 0 bases, with 13 bases between. CDR1 is SEHNR and CDR2 is FQNEAQ in the germline V gene (reference sequence). DNA of the CDR3: TGTGCCAGCAGCGGGGGGACGGTTGCAACTAATGAAAAACTGTTTTTT. Translated: CASSGGTVATNEKLFF.

V and J are TRBV27 and TRBJ2-7, with a weak D call TRBD2 (5 bases). Germline-derived CDR1 and CDR2 are MNHEY and SMNVEV (reference sequence). V shed 8 bases and J shed 0 bases, with 20 bases lying between them. The CDR3 is 16 amino acids. The CDR3 DNA reads TGTGCCAGCGGACGGTCTACGGCGGGTCGCTCCTACGAGCAGTACTTC. It yields the protein CASGRSTAGRSYEQYF.

This clone was observed a handful of times. The V gene is TRBV3-1 (or the pseudogene TRBV3-2), the J gene TRBJ2-2; D perhaps matches TRBD2 (6 bases). The CDR3 length is 15 residues. V gave up 2 bases and J gave up 5 bases, with 12 bases separating them. The germline V gene has CDR1 LGHDT and CDR2 YNNKEL (reference sequence). This CDR3 is CASSQFGSETGELFF. The CDR3 nucleotides read TGTGCCAGCAGCCAATTCGGGAGTGAAACCGGGGAGCTGTTTTTT.

The rearrangement joins TRBV2 to TRBJ1-6; 7 positions agree with TRBD1. The V gene end was trimmed by 6 bases and the J gene end by 10 bases; junction bases not matched to a gene: 9. CDR1 and CDR2 from the germline V gene are SNHLY and FYNNEI. This CDR3 region has 14 residues. Here the CDR3 reads CASRDPQGVSPLHF. CDR3 sequence (DNA): TGTGCCAGCAGGGACCCCCAGGGGGTGTCACCCCTCCACTTT.

The chain uses TRBV29-1 and TRBJ2-1, with 10 bases lining up with TRBD1. CDR3 size: 16 residues. The junction had 6 bases not matched to a gene; V was cut back by 3 bases and J by 1 base. Germline loops: CDR1 SQVTM, CDR2 ANQGSEA. CDR3 coding DNA: TGCAGCGTTGACCAATGGGACAGGGGATCCTACAATGAGCAGTTCTTC. Translating gives CSVDQWDRGSYNEQFF.

The CDR3 loop reads CASSSQGQGSYEQYF. The CDR3 DNA reads TGTGCCAGCAGCAGCCAGGGACAGGGCTCCTACGAGCAGTACTTC. The chain couples TRBV5-4 to TRBJ2-7; 9 bases match TRBD1. Trimming took 4 bases from V and 0 from J; bases not matched to a gene: 5. This CDR3 has 15 amino acids. From germline, CDR1 is SGHNT and CDR2 YYREEE (reference sequence).

The CDR3 sequence is CASSLGHSTEAFF. The CDR3 nucleotides are TGTGCCAGCAGCCTTGGTCACAGCACTGAAGCTTTCTTT. This chain joins TRBV7-2 and TRBJ1-1; no clear D. The V gene lost 5 bases and the J gene lost 4 bases, with 11 bases spanning the gap. CDR3 length: 13 amino acids. Per germline, CDR1 SGHTA and CDR2 FQGNSA.

This clone was counted a single time. The chain couples TRBV5-1 to TRBJ2-5; the D gene is possibly TRBD1 (6 bases). Germline V gene sequence: CDR1 SGHRS, CDR2 YFSETQ. The CDR3 runs to 15 residues. The germline V and J ends were trimmed by 0 bases and 4 bases, with 13 bases remaining between them. Written as DNA, the CDR3 is TGCGCCAGCAGCTTGGGTGCAGGGGTGCGAGAGACCCAGTACTTC. This encodes CASSLGAGVRETQYF.

The chain uses TRBV7-8 and TRBJ2-3; 8 bases align to TRBD1. Looked up from germline, CDR1 is SGHVS and CDR2 is FQNEAQ. Trimming cost V 4 bases and J 3 bases; bases outside gene matches: 9. This CDR3 is built from 16 residues. CDR3 loop: CASSSLTGDLTDTQYF. The DNA of the CDR3 is TGTGCCAGCAGCTCCCTGACAGGGGACCTTACAGATACGCAGTATTTT.

The genes are TRBV10-3 and TRBJ2-3, with 7 bases that match TRBD1. This CDR3 is 11 amino acids long. The germline CDR1 and CDR2 sequences are ENHRY and SYGVKD. In DNA, the CDR3 is TGTGCAACAGGGGCAACAGATACGCAGTATTTT. Translating gives CATGATDTQYF.

In this sample, this clone turned up a few times. The chain recombines TRBV10-3 with TRBJ1-3; TRBD1 matches 9 bases. The germline CDR1 and CDR2 sequences are ENHRY and SYGVKD. The CDR3 is 14 residues long. J lost 4 bases, V lost 10 bases, and 8 bases had no gene match. The CDR3 sequence: CATGQGSIGNTIYF. Written as DNA, the CDR3 is TGTGCCACCGGACAGGGGTCAATCGGAAACACCATATATTTT.

The chain couples TRBV4-2 to TRBJ1-1; TRBD1 might be the D (6 bases). This CDR3 contains 16 residues. Looked up from germline, CDR1 is LGHNA and CDR2 is YNFKEQ. V shed 1 base and J shed 1 base, with 13 bases lying between them. CDR3: CASSQGPGHSNTEAFF. The DNA of the CDR3 is TGTGCCAGCAGCCAAGGCCCGGGACACTCGAACACTGAAGCTTTCTTT.

This chain uses TRBV11-2 with TRBJ2-7; TRBD2 aligns across 7 bases. The CDR3 runs 14 residues. The J segment lost 0 bases and the V segment lost 2 bases, leaving 1 base of the junction unmatched. The germline V gene has CDR1 SGHAT and CDR2 FQNNGV. The CDR3, as DNA: TGTGCCAGCAGCTTAAGCGGGAACTCCTACGAGCAGTACTTC. This encodes CASSLSGNSYEQYF. The full variable domain, in which reference TRBV11-2 and TRBJ2-7 provide the parts outside the CDR3, is EAGVAQSPRYKIIEKRQSVAFWCNPISGHATLYWYQQILGQGPKLLIQFQNNGVVDDSQLPKDRFSAERLKGVDSTLKIQPAKLEDSAVYLCASSLSGNSYEQYFGPGTRLTVT.

The chain joins TRBV19 to TRBJ2-1; D perhaps matches TRBD1 (5 bases). The CDR3 extends over 11 amino acids. V lost 5 bases, J lost 10 bases, and 9 bases lay in between. The germline V gene has CDR1 LNHDA and CDR2 SQIVND (reference sequence). The CDR3 DNA sequence: TGTGCCAGTAGTCAGGGCTGGGAGCAGTTCTTC. Amino acid sequence: CASSQGWEQFF. The full variable domain, completed using reference TRBV19 and TRBJ2-1, is DGGITQSPKYLFRKEGQNVTLSCEQNLNHDAMYWYRQDPGQGLRLIYYSQIVNDFQKGDIAEGYSVSREKKESFPLTVTSAQKNPTAFYLCASSQGWEQFFGPGTRLTVL.

V is TRBV18 and J is TRBJ2-7; D possibly corresponds to TRBD2 (6 bases). From germline, CDR1 is KGHSH and CDR2 LQKENI. The V end lost 1 base, the J end lost 4 bases, and 11 bases lay between the germline ends. The CDR3 totals 14 residues. CDR3 protein: CASSPRPSAYEQYV. The CDR3 DNA sequence: TGTGCCAGCTCACCACGGCCTAGCGCATACGAGCAGTACGTC.

The chain recombines TRBV28 with TRBJ2-3, with 11 bases that match TRBD2. The CDR3 contains 16 residues. The J segment lost 5 bases and the V segment lost 6 bases, leaving 10 bases of the junction unmatched. The germline V gene encodes CDR1 MDHEN and CDR2 SYDVKM. The DNA of the CDR3 is TGTGCCAGCAGCCACCAACTAGCGGGAGCAGGAGATACGCAGTATTTT. Its protein is CASSHQLAGAGDTQYF.

The chain recombines TRBV10-1 with TRBJ2-7, with 8 bases lining up with TRBD2. The CDR3 consists of 17 residues. Germline-derived CDR1 and CDR2 are WNHNN and SYGVQD (reference sequence). V lost 2 bases, J lost 6 bases, and 15 bases stayed unmatched. CDR3 bases: TGCGCCAGCAGTGAGGGTCCTAGGCTAGCGGGTCCTTCCGAGCAGTACGTC. This encodes CASSEGPRLAGPSEQYV.

The chain combines TRBV30 with TRBJ2-7; TRBD2 agrees at 12 bases. V lost 0 bases, J lost 0 bases, and 12 bases stayed unmatched. CDR1 and CDR2 (germline): GTSNPN, SVGIG (reference sequence). The CDR3 covers 19 residues. The DNA for the CDR3 is TGTGCCTGGAGTGTTATCTTTAGACTAGCGGGAGACCTCTCCTACGAGCAGTACTTC. Translation: CAWSVIFRLAGDLSYEQYF.

The CDR3 DNA reads as TGTGCCAGCAGTATAACAGGGCTTGGTGGAGGAAGGGAGACCCAGTACTTC. It specifies CASSITGLGGGRETQYF. This chain uses TRBV28 with TRBJ2-5; TRBD1 might be the D (6 bases). Germline values: CDR1 MDHEN, CDR2 SYDVKM. This CDR3 region has 17 residues. V lost 5 bases and J 5 bases, leaving 24 bases between the germline ends.

V and J are TRBV5-1 and TRBJ2-3; D perhaps matches TRBD1 (6 bases). The CDR3 extends over 15 amino acids. Between the trimmed V and J ends, which lost 2 bases and 2 bases, there was a span of 12 bases. Germline loops: CDR1 SGHRS, CDR2 YFSETQ. CDR3 amino acids: CASSLSRGNTDTQYF. The DNA for the CDR3 is TGCGCCAGCAGCTTATCCAGGGGAAACACAGATACGCAGTATTTT.

The genes are TRBV29-1 and TRBJ1-2, with D tentatively TRBD1 (5 bases). The CDR3 sequence is 11 residues long. V was shortened by 7 bases and J by 3 bases, with 9 bases between the two germline ends. Germline V gene lookup returns CDR1 SQVTM and CDR2 ANQGSEA. The chain's CDR3 is CSASGDYGYTF. The CDR3 bases are TGCAGCGCTTCGGGGGACTATGGCTACACCTTC. The full variable domain, in which reference TRBV29-1 and TRBJ1-2 provide the parts outside the CDR3, is SAVISQKPSRDICQRGTSLTIQCQVDSQVTMMFWYRQQPGQSLTLIATANQGSEATYESGFVIDKFPISRPNLTFSTLTVSNMSPEDSSIYLCSASGDYGYTFGSGTRLTVV.